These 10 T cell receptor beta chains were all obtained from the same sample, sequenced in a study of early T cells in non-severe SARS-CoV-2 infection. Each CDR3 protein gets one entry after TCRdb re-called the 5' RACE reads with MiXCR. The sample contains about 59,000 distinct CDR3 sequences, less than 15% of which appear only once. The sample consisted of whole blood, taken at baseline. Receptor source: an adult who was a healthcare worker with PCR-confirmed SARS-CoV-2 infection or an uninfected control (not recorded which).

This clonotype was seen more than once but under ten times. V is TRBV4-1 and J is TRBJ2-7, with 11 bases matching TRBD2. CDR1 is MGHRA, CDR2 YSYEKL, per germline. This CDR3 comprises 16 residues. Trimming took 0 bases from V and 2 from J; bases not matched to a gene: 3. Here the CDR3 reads CASSQETSGGTYEQYF. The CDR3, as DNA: TGCGCCAGCAGCCAAGAAACTAGCGGGGGAACCTACGAGCAGTACTTC.

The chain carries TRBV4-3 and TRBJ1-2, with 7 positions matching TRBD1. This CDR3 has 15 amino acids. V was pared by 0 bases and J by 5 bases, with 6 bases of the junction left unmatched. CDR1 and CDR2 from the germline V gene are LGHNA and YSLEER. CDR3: CASSQDGGRGYGYTF. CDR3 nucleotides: TGCGCCAGCAGCCAAGATGGAGGCAGGGGGTATGGCTACACCTTC.

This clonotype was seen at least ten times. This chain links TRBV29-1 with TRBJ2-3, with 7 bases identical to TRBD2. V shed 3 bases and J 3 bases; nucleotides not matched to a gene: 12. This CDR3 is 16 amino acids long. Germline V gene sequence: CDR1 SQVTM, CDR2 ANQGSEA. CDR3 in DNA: TGCAGCGTTGACCCACCCAGGCGGGGGTGGACAGATACGCAGTATTTT. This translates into CSVDPPRRGWTDTQYF.

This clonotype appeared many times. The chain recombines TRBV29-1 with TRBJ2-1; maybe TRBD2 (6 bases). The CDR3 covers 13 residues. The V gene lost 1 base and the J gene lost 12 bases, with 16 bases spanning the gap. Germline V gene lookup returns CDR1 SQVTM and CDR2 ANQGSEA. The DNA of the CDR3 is TGCAGCGTTGAAGCTAGCCCGGGGGATCGGCAGTTCTTC. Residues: CSVEASPGDRQFF.

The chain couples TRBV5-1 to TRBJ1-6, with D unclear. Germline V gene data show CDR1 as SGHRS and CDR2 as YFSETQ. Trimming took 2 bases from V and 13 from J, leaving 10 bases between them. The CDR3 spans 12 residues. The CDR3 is CASSLAGMPLHF. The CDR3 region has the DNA TGCGCCAGCAGCTTAGCCGGGATGCCCCTCCACTTT. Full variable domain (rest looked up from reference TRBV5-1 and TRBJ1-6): KAGVTQTPRYLIKTRGQQVTLSCSPISGHRSVSWYQQTPGQGLQFLFEYFSETQRNKGNFPGRFSGRQFSNSRSEMNVSTLELGDSALYLCASSLAGMPLHFGNGTRLTVT.

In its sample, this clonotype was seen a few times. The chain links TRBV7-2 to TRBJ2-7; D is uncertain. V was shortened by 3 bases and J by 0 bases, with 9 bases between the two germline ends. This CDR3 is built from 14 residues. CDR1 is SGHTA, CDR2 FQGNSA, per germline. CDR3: CASSFGHTSYEQYF. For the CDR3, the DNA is TGTGCCAGCAGCTTTGGCCATACCTCCTACGAGCAGTACTTC.

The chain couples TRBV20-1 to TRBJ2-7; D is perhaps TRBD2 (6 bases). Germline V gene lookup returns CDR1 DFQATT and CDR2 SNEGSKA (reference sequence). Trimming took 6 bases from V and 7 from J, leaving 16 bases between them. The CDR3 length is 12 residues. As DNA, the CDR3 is TGCAGTGCCGCGGGGCCAGCCGGGGAGCAGTACTTC. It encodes CSAAGPAGEQYF.

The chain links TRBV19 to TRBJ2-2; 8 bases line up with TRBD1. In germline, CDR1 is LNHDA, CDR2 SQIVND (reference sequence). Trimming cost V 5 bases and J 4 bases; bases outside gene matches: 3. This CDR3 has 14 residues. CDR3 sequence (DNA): TGTGCCAGTAGTGTGACAGGGGCCACCGGGGAGCTGTTTTTT. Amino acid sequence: CASSVTGATGELFF.

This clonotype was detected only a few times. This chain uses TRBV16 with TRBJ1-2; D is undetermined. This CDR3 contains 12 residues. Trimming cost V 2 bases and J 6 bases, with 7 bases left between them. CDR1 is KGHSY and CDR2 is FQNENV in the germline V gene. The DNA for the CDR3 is TGTGCCAGCAGCCAACGCTGGGATGGCTACACCTTC. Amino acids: CASSQRWDGYTF.

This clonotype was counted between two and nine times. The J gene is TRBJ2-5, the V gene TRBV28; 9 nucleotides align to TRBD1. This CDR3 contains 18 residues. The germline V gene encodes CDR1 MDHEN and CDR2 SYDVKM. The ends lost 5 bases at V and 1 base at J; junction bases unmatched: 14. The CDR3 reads CASSPRQGGVVAQETQYF. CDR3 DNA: TGTGCCAGCAGTCCTCGACAGGGGGGAGTAGTGGCCCAAGAGACCCAGTACTTC.